The 14 T cell receptor beta chains presented below share a single source sample, sequenced in a study of T cells expressing NK-cell markers. Reprocessing the 5' RACE reads, TCRdb reports a single entry for every CDR3 protein and omits DNA. The sample has about 260,000 distinct CDR3 sequences. Specimen: blood T cells: a sorted CD56 or NKG2C T cell subset, CD4+ or CD8+ T cells, or bulk PBMC T cells (not recorded which). The receptor source for this set is a woman between 18 and 70 years old in good health.

The chain couples TRBV6-2 or TRBV6-3 to TRBJ1-1. The length of the CDR3 is 12 residues. Germline assignment: CDR1 MNHEY and CDR2 SVGEGT. CDR3 sequence: CASSRRETEAFF.

The rearrangement joins TRBV12-3 or TRBV12-4 to TRBJ1-5; without DNA, the TCRdb call of TRBD1 cannot be checked. The CDR3 totals 15 residues. This chain's CDR3 is CASSFSLGDSQPQHF.

The chain is built from TRBV5-1 and TRBJ2-6; absent DNA, TCRdb's TRBD1 call cannot be checked. This CDR3 is built from 16 residues. From germline, CDR1 is SGHRS and CDR2 YFSETQ. CDR3: CASSDSLVSGANVLTF.

This chain joins TRBV7-3 and TRBJ2-1; TCRdb's D call, TRBD2, is unchecked because there is no DNA. This CDR3 region has 18 residues. Per the germline V gene, CDR1 is SGHTA and CDR2 is FQGTGA. CDR3 region: CASSRKGLAGSSYNEQFF.

This sequence joins TRBV12-3 or TRBV12-4 and TRBJ2-1; no DNA is available, so the TRBD1 call from TCRdb remains unchecked. The CDR3 totals 14 residues. The CDR3 reads CASTPGLERHEQFF.

The gene calls are TRBV21-1 and TRBJ2-1; TCRdb gives TRBD2 as the D gene, but with no DNA this cannot be confirmed. TRBV21-1 is listed as a pseudogene. The CDR3 contains 18 residues. Here the CDR3 reads CASSKEEMGLAGRYEQFF.

The chain is built from TRBV20-1 and TRBJ1-1. The CDR3 has 12 residues. The germline gives CDR1 DFQATT, CDR2 SNEGSKA (reference sequence). CDR3 in amino acids: CSARDRRTEAFF.

The V call is TRBV19, the J call TRBJ2-1; TCRdb returns TRBD2, unconfirmable since there is no DNA. Germline lookup yields CDR1 LNHDA and CDR2 SQIVND (reference sequence). CDR3 length equals 18 residues. CDR3 region: CASTGNFHSGSSYNEQFF.

This chain uses TRBV6-1 with TRBJ1-2. CDR3 length: 15 amino acids. CDR1 and CDR2 (germline): MNHNS, SASEGT. The chain's CDR3 is CASSMGRGANYGYTF.

The genes are TRBV14 and TRBJ1-2. Germline loops: CDR1 SGHDN, CDR2 FVKESK. The CDR3 has 14 amino acids. This CDR3 is CASSQVAWRHGYTF. Filled out from reference TRBV14 and TRBJ1-2, the complete variable domain reads EAGVTQFPSHSVIEKGQTVTLRCDPISGHDNLYWYRRVMGKEIKFLLHFVKESKQDESGMPNNRFLAERTGGTYSTLKVQPAELEDSGVYFCASSQVAWRHGYTFGSGTRLTVV.

This chain joins TRBV18 and TRBJ1-1; checking the TCRdb D call of TRBD1 is not possible without DNA. CDR1 KGHSH and CDR2 LQKENI come from the germline V gene. The CDR3 length is 13 residues. CDR3 in amino acids: CASSPRRDREAFF.

V gene TRBV7-3 combines with J gene TRBJ2-2; TCRdb proposes TRBD1, but this gene call is untestable without DNA. CDR1 and CDR2 from the germline V gene are SGHTA and FQGTGA. CDR3 length: 14 amino acids. CDR3 amino acids: CASSLSRDTGELFF.

The J gene is TRBJ1-6, the V gene TRBV20-1. The CDR3 loop spans 14 amino acids. Per germline, CDR1 DFQATT and CDR2 SNEGSKA (reference sequence). This CDR3 reads CSARDSRTNSPLHF.

The chain joins TRBV12-3 or TRBV12-4 to TRBJ2-2. This CDR3 is 14 amino acids long. The CDR3 reads CASSFPTNTGELFF.